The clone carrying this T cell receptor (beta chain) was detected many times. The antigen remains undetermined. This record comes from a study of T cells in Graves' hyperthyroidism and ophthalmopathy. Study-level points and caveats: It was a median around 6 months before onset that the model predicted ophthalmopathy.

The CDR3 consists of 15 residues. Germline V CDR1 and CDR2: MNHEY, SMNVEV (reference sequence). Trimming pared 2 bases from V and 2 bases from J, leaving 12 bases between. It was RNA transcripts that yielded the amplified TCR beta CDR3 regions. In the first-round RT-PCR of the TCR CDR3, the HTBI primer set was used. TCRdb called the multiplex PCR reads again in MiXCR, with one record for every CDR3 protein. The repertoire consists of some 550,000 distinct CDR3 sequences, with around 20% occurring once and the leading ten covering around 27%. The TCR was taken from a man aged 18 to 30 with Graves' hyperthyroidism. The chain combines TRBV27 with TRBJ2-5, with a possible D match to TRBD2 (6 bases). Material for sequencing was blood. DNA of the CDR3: TGTGCCAGCAGTTTAGCGGGGACCGGTCAAGAGACCCAGTACTTC. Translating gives CASSLAGTGQETQYF.